The 26 T cell receptor beta chains below come from one sample, sequenced in a study of blood T cell repertoires in COVID-19. Clones were sequenced by immunoSEQ multiplex PCR, and TCRdb holds only the in-frame ones, with some missing. The table has 250,000 to 350,000 clones, about 90% seen once. The specimen sequenced was PBMCs or T cells enriched from blood (not recorded which). The receptors were gathered from a woman aged 45-65 years who had been exposed to COVID-19.

The chain recombines TRBV9 with TRBJ1-1; no clear D gene. The germline V gene has CDR1 SGDLS and CDR2 YYNGEE. The V and J ends lost 2 bases and 2 bases respectively, with 7 bases between them. This CDR3 spans 13 amino acids. CDR3 sequence: CASSVYGNTEAFF. CDR3 coding DNA: TGTGCCAGCAGCGTGTACGGTAACACTGAAGCTTTCTTT.

This chain uses TRBV5-1 with TRBJ2-5, with D possibly TRBD1 on 5 matching bases. The CDR3 runs to 13 residues. Trimming removed 0 bases at V and 6 bases at J, with 9 bases between. Per germline, CDR1 SGHRS and CDR2 YFSETQ. CDR3: CASSLDRQQTQYF. CDR3 DNA: TGCGCCAGCAGCTTGGACAGGCAGCAGACCCAGTACTTC.

The DNA for the CDR3 is TGTGCCAGCAGTTTATCGCTGGCGACGACAGGCTACACCTTC. It codes for CASSLSLATTGYTF. The chain joins TRBV28 to TRBJ1-2, with D unresolved. There are 14 residues in the CDR3. The germline V gene encodes CDR1 MDHEN and CDR2 SYDVKM. The V end lost 1 base, the J end lost 8 bases, and 14 bases lay between the germline ends.

The rearrangement links TRBV7-8 to TRBJ1-1; the match to TRBD1 covers 8 bases. The CDR3 runs to 14 residues. Germline values: CDR1 SGHVS, CDR2 FQNEAQ. The V segment lost 1 base and the J segment 5 bases; nucleotides outside the gene matches: 3. The CDR3 region is CASSLVRGQTEAFF. In DNA form, the CDR3 reads TGTGCCAGCAGCTTAGTCAGGGGGCAGACTGAAGCTTTCTTT.

The genes are TRBV11-2 and TRBJ1-3; D perhaps matches TRBD1 (6 bases). Between the trimmed V and J ends, which lost 3 bases and 12 bases, there was a span of 15 bases. CDR1 is SGHAT and CDR2 is FQNNGV in the germline V gene. The CDR3 runs 13 residues. In nucleotides, the CDR3 is TGTGCCAGCAGCTTGGACAGATATTCTGTCATATATTTT. Its protein is CASSLDRYSVIYF.

This rearrangement joins TRBV7-6 to TRBJ2-2; 12 nucleotides agree with TRBD2. Germline V lookup: CDR1 SGHVS, CDR2 FNYEAQ. V shed 5 bases, J shed 3 bases, and the junction held 7 bases outside the gene matches. The CDR3 runs to 17 residues. CDR3 loop: CASSPLAGGPDTGELFF. The CDR3 region has the DNA TGTGCCAGCAGCCCCCTAGCGGGGGGGCCGGACACCGGGGAGCTGTTTTTT.

This clone was picked up one time. The V and J genes are TRBV5-1 and TRBJ1-4; 10 nucleotides match TRBD1. The CDR3 has 14 residues. The V gene's germline CDR1 is SGHRS and CDR2 YFSETQ. Germline trimming cut 3 bases from V and 8 bases from J; bases unmatched to any gene: 4. CDR3 sequence reads: CASSYGQGEEKLFF. The DNA of the CDR3 is TGCGCCAGCAGCTACGGACAGGGGGAGGAAAAACTGTTTTTT.

The V and J genes are TRBV25-1 and TRBJ2-5; a weak D match, TRBD1 (5 bases). V was clipped by 2 bases and J by 4 bases, with 8 bases between them. Germline V gene data show CDR1 as MGHDK and CDR2 as SYGVNS. The CDR3 is made up of 13 amino acids. For the CDR3, the DNA is TGTGCCAGCAGTGAACAGGGATTAGAGACCCAGTACTTC. The encoded protein is CASSEQGLETQYF.

The J gene is TRBJ2-7, the V gene TRBV27; 8 positions agree with TRBD1. Germline CDR1 is MNHEY and CDR2 is SMNVEV (reference sequence). The CDR3 covers 13 residues. The ends lost 6 bases at V and 4 bases at J; junction bases unmatched: 5. CDR3 protein: CASRKTGAYEQYF. DNA of the CDR3: TGTGCCAGCAGGAAGACAGGGGCTTACGAGCAGTACTTC.

The rearrangement uses TRBV30 and TRBJ2-7; possible D gene TRBD2, 6 bases. The germline V gene has CDR1 GTSNPN and CDR2 SVGIG (reference sequence). V lost 2 bases and J 7 bases, leaving 12 bases between the germline ends. The CDR3 spans 12 residues. The CDR3 DNA reads as TGTGCCTGGAGTATCCTAGCGTATGAGCAGTACTTC. This sequence encodes CAWSILAYEQYF.

This chain uses TRBV10-3 with TRBJ2-7, with 8 positions matching TRBD1. V lost 11 bases to trimming and J lost 3 bases; unmatched junction nucleotides: 12. The CDR3 is 14 residues long. CDR1 ENHRY and CDR2 SYGVKD come from the germline V gene. Here the CDR3 DNA reads TGTGCCTCGACCCCGGACAGGGCGGGCTACGAGCAGTACTTC. Protein sequence: CASTPDRAGYEQYF.

The genes are TRBV24-1 and TRBJ2-5, with 11 bases matching TRBD1. The trim removed 9 bases at V and 5 bases at J, leaving 10 bases unmatched. This CDR3 spans 15 amino acids. Germline CDR1 and CDR2: KGHDR and SFDVKD. The CDR3 reads CATARGQGDSETQYF. DNA for the CDR3: TGTGCCACCGCTCGGGGACAGGGGGATTCGGAGACCCAGTACTTC.

The chain has TRBV28 and TRBJ1-2; tentatively, D is TRBD1 (5 bases). Looked up from germline, CDR1 is MDHEN and CDR2 is SYDVKM. The CDR3 has 13 amino acids. V was cut by 4 bases and J by 4 bases, with 10 bases left in between. CDR3 nucleotide sequence: TGTGCCAGCAGTTGGGGGGTGGGCTATGGCTACACCTTC. Translating gives CASSWGVGYGYTF.

The chain recombines TRBV6-4 with TRBJ2-2; 7 nucleotides align to TRBD2. Trimming took 3 bases from V and 0 from J; bases not matched to a gene: 4. Germline values: CDR1 MRHNA, CDR2 SNTAGT. This CDR3 is 16 amino acids long. CDR3 nucleotide sequence: TGTGCCAGCAGTGAGAATGGGGGGGCGAACACCGGGGAGCTGTTTTTT. Amino acid sequence: CASSENGGANTGELFF.

This chain uses TRBV6-5 with TRBJ2-1; a weak D match, TRBD2 (6 bases). Per germline, CDR1 MNHEY and CDR2 SVGAGI. Trimming removed 6 bases at V and 7 bases at J, with 16 bases between. The CDR3 totals 14 residues. CDR3 in DNA: TGTGCCAGCAGCTTTAGCGGAATGAAGAATGAGCAGTTCTTC. It yields the protein CASSFSGMKNEQFF.

The rearrangement links TRBV4-2 to TRBJ2-2, with TRBD1 matching 8 bases. V trimming: 4 bases; J trimming: 0 bases; junction bases outside the gene matches: 4. The CDR3 runs 16 residues. Germline V lookup: CDR1 LGHNA, CDR2 YNFKEQ. CDR3 coding DNA: TGTGCCAGCAGCCTTGGACAGGGCGCGAACACCGGGGAGCTGTTTTTT. Translated: CASSLGQGANTGELFF.

The chain couples TRBV4-2 to TRBJ2-5, with D hard to call. CDR1 and CDR2 (germline): LGHNA, YNFKEQ. Between the trimmed V and J ends, which lost 1 base and 4 bases, there was a span of 10 bases. The CDR3 runs 14 residues. CDR3 in amino acids: CASSQVDGRETQYF. CDR3 in DNA: TGTGCCAGCAGCCAAGTCGATGGTAGAGAGACCCAGTACTTC.

This chain uses TRBV29-1 with TRBJ1-2, with D tentatively TRBD1 (5 bases). Trimming pared 1 base from V and 4 bases from J, leaving 13 bases between. The CDR3 is 14 amino acids. Germline V gene lookup returns CDR1 SQVTM and CDR2 ANQGSEA. The CDR3 coding sequence is TGCAGCGTTGAAGGGGCCAAGGGGATCTATGGCTACACCTTC. It codes for CSVEGAKGIYGYTF.

The V and J genes are TRBV19 and TRBJ2-2; 9 bases align to TRBD1. CDR1 is LNHDA, CDR2 SQIVND, per germline (reference sequence). After removal of 2 bases from V and 4 bases from J, the junction contained 5 bases not matched to a gene. The CDR3 sequence is 16 residues long. CDR3 coding DNA: TGTGCCAGTAGTATATTACAGGGGGCGACCACCGGGGAGCTGTTTTTT. Translating gives CASSILQGATTGELFF. Supplemented by reference TRBV19 and TRBJ2-2, the full variable domain reads DGGITQSPKYLFRKEGQNVTLSCEQNLNHDAMYWYRQDPGQGLRLIYYSQIVNDFQKGDIAEGYSVSREKKESFPLTVTSAQKNPTAFYLCASSILQGATTGELFFGEGSRLTVL.

CDR3 nucleotide sequence: TGTGCCAGCAGCGTAGCTTGGCAAGACTATGGCTACACCTTC. Translated, it gives CASSVAWQDYGYTF. J is TRBJ1-2 and V is TRBV9; D is undetermined. CDR1 and CDR2 from the germline V gene are SGDLS and YYNGEE. This CDR3 comprises 14 residues. V lost 0 bases to trimming and J lost 3 bases, with 9 bases between them.

The chain uses TRBV5-1 and TRBJ1-3; D gene unclear. The V and J ends lost 0 bases and 2 bases respectively, with 6 bases between them. Germline values: CDR1 SGHRS, CDR2 YFSETQ. There are 14 residues in the CDR3. The CDR3 protein is CASSLAETGNTIYF. CDR3 sequence (DNA): TGCGCCAGCAGCTTGGCAGAAACTGGAAACACCATATATTTT.

V is TRBV12-3 or TRBV12-4 and J is TRBJ1-1; D gene unclear. The V end was cut by 8 bases, the J end by 1 base, with 8 bases between. The CDR3 consists of 12 residues. CDR3 sequence reads: CASQIGNTEAFF. The CDR3 nucleotides read TGTGCCAGCCAAATCGGGAACACTGAAGCTTTCTTT.

This clone was observed a single time. A junction end diverges from the germline sequence, so it may reflect a read error. The rearrangement links TRBV3-1 (or the pseudogene TRBV3-2) to TRBJ1-2; 9 nucleotides line up with TRBD1. The CDR3 totals 13 residues. CDR1 is LGHDT and CDR2 is YNNKEL in the germline V gene (reference sequence). The CDR3 nucleotides are TGTGCCAGCAGCTCCGGGACAGGGACCCCCTGCGCCTTC. This translates into CASSSGTGTPCAF.

This chain joins TRBV19 and TRBJ1-6, with D unclear. This CDR3 spans 15 amino acids. Germline V gives CDR1 LNHDA, CDR2 SQIVND (reference sequence). V was clipped by 5 bases and J by 8 bases, with 16 bases between them. The CDR3 DNA sequence: TGTGCCAGTAGTGCCTCCGCGGGCCTAGATTCACCCCTCCACTTT. Translating it yields CASSASAGLDSPLHF.

This clone has just a few counts. This chain links TRBV12-3 or TRBV12-4 with TRBJ1-1; possibly TRBD1 for D (6 bases). Trimming pared 5 bases from V and 8 bases from J, leaving 15 bases between. This CDR3 spans 13 amino acids. CDR3 sequence: CASSLGQGREAFF. CDR3 DNA: TGTGCCAGCAGTCTGGGGCAGGGGAGAGAAGCTTTCTTT.

The CDR3 sequence: CASSNRDRTYEQYF. The CDR3 bases are TGTGCCAGTAGTAATAGGGACAGAACCTACGAGCAGTACTTC. The chain couples TRBV19 to TRBJ2-7; 7 bases match TRBD1. V lost 4 bases and J lost 2; bases outside the gene matches: 5. This CDR3 contains 14 residues. The V gene's germline CDR1 is LNHDA and CDR2 SQIVND (reference sequence).